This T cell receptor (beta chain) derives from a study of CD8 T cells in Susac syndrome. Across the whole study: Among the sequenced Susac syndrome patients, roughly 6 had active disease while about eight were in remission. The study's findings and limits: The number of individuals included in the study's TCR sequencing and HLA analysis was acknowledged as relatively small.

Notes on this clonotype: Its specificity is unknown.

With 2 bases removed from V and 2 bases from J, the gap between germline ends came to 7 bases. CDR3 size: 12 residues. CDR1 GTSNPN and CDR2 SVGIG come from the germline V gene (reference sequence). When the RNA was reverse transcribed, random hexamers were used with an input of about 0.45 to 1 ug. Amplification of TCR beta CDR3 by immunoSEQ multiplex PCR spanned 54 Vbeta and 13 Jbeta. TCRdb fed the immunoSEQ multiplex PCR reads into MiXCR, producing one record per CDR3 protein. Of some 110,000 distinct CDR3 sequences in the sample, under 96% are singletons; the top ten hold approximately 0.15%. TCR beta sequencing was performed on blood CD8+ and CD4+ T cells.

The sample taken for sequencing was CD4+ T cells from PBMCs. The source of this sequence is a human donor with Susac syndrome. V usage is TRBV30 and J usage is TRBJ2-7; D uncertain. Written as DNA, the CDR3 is TGTGCCTGGAGTACCGGAACCTACGAGCAGTACTTC. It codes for CAWSTGTYEQYF.